The 16 T cell receptor beta chains reported below all come from one sample, sequenced in a study of cytotoxic CD8 clonotypes in ibrutinib-treated CLL. Assay used: immunoSEQ multiplex PCR; TCRdb lists only in-frame clones, some missing. The sample lists about 140,000 clones, 75% to 85% occurring once. Material: PBMCs, obtained after 36 months of ibrutinib treatment. These receptors originate from a human donor with chronic lymphocytic leukemia.

The chain combines TRBV11-2 with TRBJ2-7; the match to TRBD1 covers 7 bases. From germline, CDR1 is SGHAT and CDR2 FQNNGV. The CDR3 has 15 amino acids. The junction had 7 bases not matched to a gene; V was cut back by 1 base and J by 4 bases. Here the CDR3 reads CASSLGGTVLYEQYF. DNA for the CDR3: TGTGCCAGCAGCTTAGGGGGGACAGTCCTTTACGAGCAGTACTTC.

V is TRBV5-6 and J is TRBJ2-7, with D possibly being TRBD1 or TRBD2 (6 bases each). Trimming cost V 4 bases and J 4 bases, with 18 bases left between them. In germline, CDR1 is SGHDT, CDR2 YYEEEE. The CDR3 extends over 15 amino acids. As DNA, the CDR3 is TGTGCCAGCAGCCAAGAGCTAGGGGGGCAATACGAGCAGTACTTC. Translating gives CASSQELGGQYEQYF. The full variable domain, rest sourced from reference TRBV5-6 and TRBJ2-7, is DAGVTQSPTHLIKTRGQQVTLRCSPKSGHDTVSWYQQALGQGPQFIFQYYEEEERQRGNFPDRFSGHQFPNYSSELNVNALLLGDSALYLCASSQELGGQYEQYFGPGTRLTVT.

V is TRBV30 and J is TRBJ1-3; D remains unclear. CDR3 size: 12 residues. V lost 4 bases and J lost 3, with 7 bases in between. Germline-derived CDR1 and CDR2 are GTSNPN and SVGIG (reference sequence). The CDR3 region is CAWKLVGNTIYF. Written as DNA, the CDR3 is TGTGCCTGGAAATTAGTTGGAAACACCATATATTTT.

This sequence joins TRBV11-2 and TRBJ1-1; tentative D call: TRBD1 (5 bases). The CDR3 length is 14 residues. V lost 5 bases and J lost 1, with 11 bases in between. Germline V gene data show CDR1 as SGHAT and CDR2 as FQNNGV. In DNA, the CDR3 is TGTGCCAGCAGCCCATTACAGGAGAACACTGAAGCTTTCTTT. It yields the protein CASSPLQENTEAFF. Variable domain in full (rest from reference TRBV11-2 and TRBJ1-1): EAGVAQSPRYKIIEKRQSVAFWCNPISGHATLYWYQQILGQGPKLLIQFQNNGVVDDSQLPKDRFSAERLKGVDSTLKIQPAKLEDSAVYLCASSPLQENTEAFFGQGTRLTVV.

CDR3 sequence: CASSFDRAVEKLFF. CDR3 coding DNA: TGTGCCAGTAGCTTCGACAGGGCGGTTGAAAAACTGTTTTTT. This rearrangement joins TRBV19 to TRBJ1-4; 7 nucleotides align to TRBD1. Unmatched junction bases numbered 8, after V lost 6 bases and J lost 7 bases. The germline V gene encodes CDR1 LNHDA and CDR2 SQIVND (reference sequence). The CDR3 is 14 amino acids.

The gene calls are TRBV2 and TRBJ1-6, with D hard to call. Trimming took 6 bases from V and 9 from J, leaving 18 bases between them. The CDR3 covers 15 residues. Germline lookup yields CDR1 SNHLY and CDR2 FYNNEI. CDR3: CASSRGSSTFSPLHF. CDR3 DNA sequence: TGTGCCAGCAGCCGGGGATCGTCAACCTTTTCACCCCTCCACTTT.

V gene TRBV6-1 combines with J gene TRBJ1-2, with D tentatively TRBD1 (5 bases). The V end lost 4 bases, the J end lost 4 bases, and 10 bases lay between the germline ends. Germline CDR1 reads MNHNS; CDR2 reads SASEGT. This CDR3 has 13 amino acids. DNA for the CDR3: TGTGCCAGCAGTGGTGACAGAAGCTATGGCTACACCTTC. Its translation is CASSGDRSYGYTF.

This chain uses TRBV19 with TRBJ2-1; perhaps TRBD1 as D (7 bases). Trimming shortened V by 3 bases and J by 4 bases, and 16 bases separated the two germline ends. The germline V gene has CDR1 LNHDA and CDR2 SQIVND (reference sequence). The length of the CDR3 is 16 residues. In DNA form, the CDR3 reads TGTGCCAGTAGTATGGGGGGACAGAACCCATACAATGAGCAGTTCTTC. Translation: CASSMGGQNPYNEQFF. Based on the CDR3 plus reference TRBV19 and TRBJ2-1, the full variable domain is DGGITQSPKYLFRKEGQNVTLSCEQNLNHDAMYWYRQDPGQGLRLIYYSQIVNDFQKGDIAEGYSVSREKKESFPLTVTSAQKNPTAFYLCASSMGGQNPYNEQFFGPGTRLTVL.

The chain links TRBV11-2 to TRBJ1-1; maybe TRBD1 (5 bases). V gave up 0 bases and J gave up 2 bases, with 10 bases separating them. Germline CDR1 SGHAT, CDR2 FQNNGV. This CDR3 is built from 15 residues. CDR3 in DNA: TGTGCCAGCAGCTTAGATGGGGCAGCTAACACTGAAGCTTTCTTT. This sequence encodes CASSLDGAANTEAFF. The full variable domain, in which reference TRBV11-2 and TRBJ1-1 provide the parts outside the CDR3, is EAGVAQSPRYKIIEKRQSVAFWCNPISGHATLYWYQQILGQGPKLLIQFQNNGVVDDSQLPKDRFSAERLKGVDSTLKIQPAKLEDSAVYLCASSLDGAANTEAFFGQGTRLTVV.

V usage is TRBV30 and J usage is TRBJ1-2; unclear D gene. This CDR3 spans 15 amino acids. Trimming left V 4 bases short and J 0 bases short, with 15 bases between. Germline CDR1 GTSNPN, CDR2 SVGIG (reference sequence). The CDR3 DNA sequence: TGTGCCTGGAACACCCGGGTTCTGGCTAACTATGGCTACACCTTC. This gives the protein CAWNTRVLANYGYTF.

This chain connects TRBV4-2 to TRBJ1-1; D not resolved. The CDR3 contains 14 residues. V was trimmed by 0 bases and J by 10 bases, leaving 15 bases between them. The germline V gene encodes CDR1 LGHNA and CDR2 YNFKEQ. CDR3 region: CASSQDALQVGAFF. As DNA, the CDR3 is TGTGCCAGCAGCCAAGATGCTTTGCAGGTAGGAGCTTTCTTT.

The rearrangement links TRBV19 to TRBJ2-2; D gene ambiguous. Germline V gene data show CDR1 as LNHDA and CDR2 as SQIVND (reference sequence). The CDR3 extends over 20 amino acids. V was cut by 6 bases and J by 3 bases, with 29 bases left in between. The CDR3 DNA reads TGTGCCAGTAGCCAACCCTGGCGCCCCCTGAAAGGCCTTGACACCGGGGAGCTGTTTTTT. Protein sequence: CASSQPWRPLKGLDTGELFF.

The rearrangement links TRBV23-1 to TRBJ2-1, with no clear D. TRBV23-1 is annotated as an ORF whose role is uncertain. CDR3 length: 12 amino acids. Trimming removed 0 bases at V and 5 bases at J, with 2 bases between. This chain's CDR3 is CASSQSDNEQFF. For the CDR3, the DNA is TGCGCCAGCAGTCAATCGGACAATGAGCAGTTCTTC.

Details on this clone: Other DNA sequences in the same sample also yield this CDR3. J is TRBJ1-2 and V is TRBV5-1, with D uncertain. Germline CDR1 reads SGHRS; CDR2 reads YFSETQ. Between the trimmed V and J ends, which lost 2 bases and 2 bases, there was a span of 7 bases. The CDR3 length is 13 residues. The CDR3 bases are TGCGCCAGCAGCTTAAGCCAGAACTATGGCTACACCTTC. Protein sequence: CASSLSQNYGYTF.

This clone appeared a single time. The chain uses TRBV13 and TRBJ2-7; TRBD1 aligns across 8 bases. There are 15 residues in the CDR3. The V segment lost 5 bases and the J segment 4 bases; nucleotides outside the gene matches: 10. Per germline, CDR1 PRHDT and CDR2 FYEKMQ (reference sequence). DNA of the CDR3: TGTGCCAGCAGCCGGACAGGGCGCCAGCCGTACGAGCAGTACTTC. This codes for CASSRTGRQPYEQYF.

This chain connects TRBV6-1 to TRBJ1-5, with D tentatively TRBD1 (5 bases). Germline lookup yields CDR1 MNHNS and CDR2 SASEGT. Trimming pared 1 base from V and 5 bases from J, leaving 9 bases between. This CDR3 has 14 residues. CDR3 DNA: TGTGCCAGCAGTGAAGTGTCCAGGGATCAGCCCCAGCATTTT. This gives the protein CASSEVSRDQPQHF.